Below, 4 T cell receptor beta chains from the same sample are listed, as sequenced in a study of T cells in Graves' hyperthyroidism and ophthalmopathy. Authors of the study amplified TCR beta CDR3 regions from RNA transcripts. The HTBI set primed first-round TCR CDR3 RT-PCR. In TCRdb, the multiplex PCR reads were re-called with MiXCR into one record per CDR3 protein. The table has a few hundred thousand distinct CDR3 sequences, 35% to 55% seen once. Input material: peripheral blood or thyroid tissue (not recorded which). The receptors shown here come from a woman aged 18-29 years with Graves' hyperthyroidism.

This clonotype has at least ten counts. The gene calls are TRBV15 and TRBJ2-5; the match to TRBD1 covers 9 bases. The CDR3 runs 14 residues. The germline V gene has CDR1 LNHNV and CDR2 YYDKDF (reference sequence). The V segment lost 5 bases and the J segment 5 bases; nucleotides outside the gene matches: 6. The CDR3 coding sequence is TGTGCCACCAGCCAGGGACAGGGAACGGAGACCCAGTACTTC. Its translation is CATSQGQGTETQYF.

This clonotype has ten or more counts. This chain links TRBV7-6 with TRBJ1-1, with D tentatively TRBD1 (5 bases). The CDR3 contains 13 residues. Trimming cost V 0 bases and J 4 bases, with 6 bases left between them. The germline V gene encodes CDR1 SGHVS and CDR2 FNYEAQ. The CDR3 loop reads CASSLAGATEAFF. Here the CDR3 DNA reads TGTGCCAGCAGCTTAGCAGGGGCCACTGAAGCTTTCTTT.

At least ten counts were recorded for this clonotype. The chain joins TRBV6-4 to TRBJ2-2, with TRBD2 matching over 8 bases. CDR1 MRHNA and CDR2 SNTAGT come from the germline V gene. Trimming cost V 0 bases and J 7 bases; bases outside gene matches: 4. The CDR3 runs to 15 residues. The CDR3 region is CASSDSSGTDGELFF. CDR3 coding DNA: TGTGCCAGCAGTGACTCTAGCGGGACGGACGGGGAGCTGTTTTTT.

Remarks on this clonotype: Given the absence of the conserved phenylalanine or tryptophan at the CDR3 end, a read error is likely. It is unclear where the CDR3 begins or ends on the DNA, so no DNA is shown, and the CDR3 is as TCRdb lists it. The chain combines TRBV20-1 with TRBJ2-6. Counting both end residues, the CDR3 totals 8 amino acids. Germline loops: CDR1 DFQATT, CDR2 SNEGSKA (reference sequence). The CDR3 is CSARVSTS.